These T cell receptor beta chains were read from a single sample in a study of tumour-infiltrating T cells in Burkitt lymphoma. The method was immunoSEQ multiplex PCR; TCRdb's version includes in-frame clones alone and lacks a portion of them. The table lists tens of thousands of clones, roughly 30% of them singletons. The sample was tumor tissue. The receptors shown here come from a human donor with Burkitt lymphoma. CDR3s include the opening cysteine and the closing phenylalanine or tryptophan. Each record gives: CDR3 DNA, CDR3 protein, D gene, clone size, J gene, V gene. The D gene is left open where the match is weak. Part of the rows lack a size; the others show once, few, many or a class for expanded clones.

CDR3nt: TGTGCCAGCGCCACAACAGATCTCTACGAGCAGTACTTC; CDR3aa: CASATTDLYEQYF; d_gene: .; abundance: few; j_gene: TRBJ2-7; v_gene: TRBV27
CDR3nt: TGTGCCAGCTCACCCCAGGGGCCCGGGACACAAGAGACCCAGTACTTC; CDR3aa: CASSPQGPGTQETQYF; d_gene: .; abundance: .; j_gene: TRBJ2-5; v_gene: TRBV18
CDR3nt: TGTGCCAGCAGTCTTACGACAGGAGGCAATGAGCAGTTCTTC; CDR3aa: CASSLTTGGNEQFF; d_gene: .; abundance: few; j_gene: TRBJ2-1; v_gene: TRBV2
CDR3nt: TGTGCCAGCAGTGTAACGGGACGAGAGACCCAGTACTTC; CDR3aa: CASSVTGRETQYF; d_gene: .; abundance: .; j_gene: TRBJ2-5; v_gene: TRBV6-1
CDR3nt: TGTGCCAGCAGCCAAGGACTTTGGGACAGGGTCAATGGCGAGCAGTACTTC; CDR3aa: CASSQGLWDRVNGEQYF; d_gene: TRBD1; abundance: .; j_gene: TRBJ2-7; v_gene: TRBV4-2
CDR3nt: TGTGCCAGCAGCTTCTCGCCCGGGACTAGCGGGAGGGATGGGTTGGCCCAGTACTTC; CDR3aa: CASSFSPGTSGRDGLAQYF; d_gene: TRBD2; abundance: few; j_gene: TRBJ2-5; v_gene: TRBV7-8
CDR3nt: TGTGCCAGCTTGAACAGCGGGGGGGCCGGTAATGAGCAGTTCTTC; CDR3aa: CASLNSGGAGNEQFF; d_gene: TRBD2; abundance: .; j_gene: TRBJ2-1; v_gene: TRBV6-6
CDR3nt: TGTGCCACCCGGACGGGTTCCAAGGCCCTCCACTTT; CDR3aa: CATRTGSKALHF; d_gene: .; abundance: .; j_gene: TRBJ1-6; v_gene: TRBV7-9
CDR3nt: TGTGCCAGCAGCTTAGGAGGAACAGTAATCCATGAAAAACTGTTTTTT; CDR3aa: CASSLGGTVIHEKLFF; d_gene: .; abundance: few; j_gene: TRBJ1-4; v_gene: TRBV7-2
CDR3nt: TGTGCCAGCAGCCGACAGCTCGCCTACGAGCAGTACTTC; CDR3aa: CASSRQLAYEQYF; d_gene: .; abundance: few; j_gene: TRBJ2-7; v_gene: TRBV13
CDR3nt: TGTGCCAGCAGCGCCCGACAGGGAAGGGTAGATTATGGCTACACCTTC; CDR3aa: CASSARQGRVDYGYTF; d_gene: TRBD1; abundance: .; j_gene: TRBJ1-2; v_gene: TRBV5-5
CDR3nt: TGTGCCAGCAGTTTGGGGTCAGGGTTGGGAAACACCATATATTTT; CDR3aa: CASSLGSGLGNTIYF; d_gene: .; abundance: .; j_gene: TRBJ1-3; v_gene: TRBV28
CDR3nt: TGTGCCAGCAGCCAGGGGACAGGGGCCGGGGAGCTGTTTTTT; CDR3aa: CASSQGTGAGELFF; d_gene: TRBD1; abundance: .; j_gene: TRBJ2-2; v_gene: TRBV14
CDR3nt: TGCGCCAGCAGCCCAGGGAATCATCAAGAGACCCAGTACTTC; CDR3aa: CASSPGNHQETQYF; d_gene: .; abundance: .; j_gene: TRBJ2-5; v_gene: TRBV5-1
CDR3nt: TGTGCCAGCGGGGGGTGGTCTAGCACAGATACGCAGTATTTT; CDR3aa: CASGGWSSTDTQYF; d_gene: .; abundance: .; j_gene: TRBJ2-3; v_gene: TRBV6-1
CDR3nt: TGTGCCAGCAGCCAAGGTCATAGCCAGACCCAGTACTTC; CDR3aa: CASSQGHSQTQYF; d_gene: .; abundance: .; j_gene: TRBJ2-5; v_gene: TRBV14
CDR3nt: TGTGCCAGCAGCGAACTACCCAGGGGGAAGAACACTGAAGCTTTCTTT; CDR3aa: CASSELPRGKNTEAFF; d_gene: TRBD1; abundance: .; j_gene: TRBJ1-1; v_gene: TRBV14
CDR3nt: TGTGCCACATCCTATCGGAACACTGAAGCTTTCTTT; CDR3aa: CATSYRNTEAFF; d_gene: .; abundance: few; j_gene: TRBJ1-1; v_gene: TRBV2
CDR3nt: TGCGCCAGCAGCCCGGCGGGGAACACCGGGGAGCTGTTTTTT; CDR3aa: CASSPAGNTGELFF; d_gene: .; abundance: .; j_gene: TRBJ2-2; v_gene: TRBV5-1
CDR3nt: TGTGCCAGTAGGGACAGGCGGGACTTCGGCTACACCTTC; CDR3aa: CASRDRRDFGYTF; d_gene: TRBD1; abundance: .; j_gene: TRBJ1-2; v_gene: TRBV6-5
CDR3nt: TGTGCCAGCCAAAGGGGTACTGGTTCACCCCTCCACTTT; CDR3aa: CASQRGTGSPLHF; d_gene: .; abundance: few; j_gene: TRBJ1-6; v_gene: TRBV6-6
CDR3nt: TGTGCCAGCAGTGAAGGGGGCCTCAATCAGCCCCAGCATTTT; CDR3aa: CASSEGGLNQPQHF; d_gene: .; abundance: .; j_gene: TRBJ1-5; v_gene: TRBV2
CDR3nt: TGTGCCAGCAGCTTAGGGTGGGGTGATACGCAGTATTTT; CDR3aa: CASSLGWGDTQYF; d_gene: .; abundance: .; j_gene: TRBJ2-3; v_gene: TRBV7-2
CDR3nt: TGTGCCAGCAGCAAAGGGACGATAAGCAATCAGCCCCAGCATTTT; CDR3aa: CASSKGTISNQPQHF; d_gene: .; abundance: .; j_gene: TRBJ1-5; v_gene: TRBV5-5
CDR3nt: TGTGCCAGCAGTGAAGGAGGGGGGGTATCGACCGGGGAGCTGTTTTTT; CDR3aa: CASSEGGGVSTGELFF; d_gene: .; abundance: few; j_gene: TRBJ2-2; v_gene: TRBV2
CDR3nt: TGTGCCTGGAGTCCGGGAAATCCCCAAGAGACCCAGTACTTC; CDR3aa: CAWSPGNPQETQYF; d_gene: .; abundance: few; j_gene: TRBJ2-5; v_gene: TRBV30